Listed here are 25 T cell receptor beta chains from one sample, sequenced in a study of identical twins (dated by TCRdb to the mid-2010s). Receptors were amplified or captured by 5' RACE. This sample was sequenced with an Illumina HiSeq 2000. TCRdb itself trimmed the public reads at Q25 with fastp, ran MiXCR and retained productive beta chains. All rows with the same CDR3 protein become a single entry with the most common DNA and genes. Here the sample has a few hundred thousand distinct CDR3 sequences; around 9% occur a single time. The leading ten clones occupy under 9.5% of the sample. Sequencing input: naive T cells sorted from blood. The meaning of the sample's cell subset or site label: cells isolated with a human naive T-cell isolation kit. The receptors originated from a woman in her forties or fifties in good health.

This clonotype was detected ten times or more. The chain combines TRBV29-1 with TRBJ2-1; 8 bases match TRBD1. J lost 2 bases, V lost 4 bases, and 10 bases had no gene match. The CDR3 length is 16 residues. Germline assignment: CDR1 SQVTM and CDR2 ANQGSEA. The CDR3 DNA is TGCAGCGTTGTGGGTATCAGGGGGCACCCCTACAATGAGCAGTTCTTC. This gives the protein CSVVGIRGHPYNEQFF.

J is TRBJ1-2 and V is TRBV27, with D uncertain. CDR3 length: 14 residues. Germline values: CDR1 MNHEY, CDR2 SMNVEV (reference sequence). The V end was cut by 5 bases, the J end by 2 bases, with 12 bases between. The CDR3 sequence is CASSLGNGNYGYTF. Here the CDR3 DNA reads TGTGCCAGCAGTCTCGGGAACGGAAACTATGGCTACACCTTC.

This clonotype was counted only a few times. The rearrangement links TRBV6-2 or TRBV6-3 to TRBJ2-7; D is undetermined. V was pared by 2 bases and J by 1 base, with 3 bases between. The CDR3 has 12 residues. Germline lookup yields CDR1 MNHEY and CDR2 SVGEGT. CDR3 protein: CASSYQSYEQYF. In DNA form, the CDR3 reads TGTGCCAGCAGTTACCAATCCTACGAGCAGTACTTC.

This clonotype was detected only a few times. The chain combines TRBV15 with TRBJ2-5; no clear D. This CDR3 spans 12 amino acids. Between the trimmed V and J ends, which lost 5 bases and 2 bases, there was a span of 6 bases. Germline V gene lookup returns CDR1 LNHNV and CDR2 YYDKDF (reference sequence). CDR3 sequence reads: CATSGTQETQYF. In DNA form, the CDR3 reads TGTGCCACCAGCGGAACACAAGAGACCCAGTACTTC. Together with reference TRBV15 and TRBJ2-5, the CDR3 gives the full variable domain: DAMVIQNPRYQVTQFGKPVTLSCSQTLNHNVMYWYQQKSSQAPKLLFHYYDKDFNNEADTPDNFQSRRPNTSFCFLDIRSPGLGDTAMYLCATSGTQETQYFGPGTRLLVL.

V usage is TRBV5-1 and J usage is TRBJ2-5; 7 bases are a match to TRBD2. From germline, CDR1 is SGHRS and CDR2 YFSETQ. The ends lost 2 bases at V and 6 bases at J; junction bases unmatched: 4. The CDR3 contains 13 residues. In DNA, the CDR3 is TGCGCCAGCAGCTTTGGCGGGAGCAAGACCCAGTACTTC. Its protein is CASSFGGSKTQYF.

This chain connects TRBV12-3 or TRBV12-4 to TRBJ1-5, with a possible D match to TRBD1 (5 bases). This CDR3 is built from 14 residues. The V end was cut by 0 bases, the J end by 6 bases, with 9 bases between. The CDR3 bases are TGTGCCAGCAGTTTAGCGTCCGGGGCTCAGCCCCAGCATTTT. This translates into CASSLASGAQPQHF.

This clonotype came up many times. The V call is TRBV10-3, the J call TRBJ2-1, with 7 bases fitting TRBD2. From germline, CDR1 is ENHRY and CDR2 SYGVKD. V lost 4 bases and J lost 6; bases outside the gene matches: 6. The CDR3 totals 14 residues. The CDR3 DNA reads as TGTGCCATCAGTGGGACTAGACTAGGCAATGAGCAGTTCTTC. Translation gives CAISGTRLGNEQFF.

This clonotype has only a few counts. CDR3 in DNA: TGCAGTGCTAGAGATTCTAGGACTAGCGGTTCCTACGAGCAGTACTTC. As protein: CSARDSRTSGSYEQYF. The rearrangement links TRBV20-1 to TRBJ2-7; 10 nucleotides line up with TRBD2. The CDR3 length is 16 residues. V trimming: 0 bases; J trimming: 1 base; junction bases outside the gene matches: 6. CDR1 is DFQATT and CDR2 is SNEGSKA in the germline V gene (reference sequence).

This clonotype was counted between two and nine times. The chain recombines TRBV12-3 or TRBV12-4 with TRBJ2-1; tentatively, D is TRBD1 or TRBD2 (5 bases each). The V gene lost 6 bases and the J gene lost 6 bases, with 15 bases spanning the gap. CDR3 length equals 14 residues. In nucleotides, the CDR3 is TGTGCCAGCAGGAAGTGGGGGTACGTCAATGAGCAGTTCTTC. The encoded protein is CASRKWGYVNEQFF.

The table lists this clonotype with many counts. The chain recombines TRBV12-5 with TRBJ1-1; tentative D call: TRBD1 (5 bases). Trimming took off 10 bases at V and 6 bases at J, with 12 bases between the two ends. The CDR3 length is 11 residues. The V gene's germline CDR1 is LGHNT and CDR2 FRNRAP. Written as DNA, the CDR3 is TGTGCTACCGGGCTGGGGGCTGAAGCTTTCTTT. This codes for CATGLGAEAFF.

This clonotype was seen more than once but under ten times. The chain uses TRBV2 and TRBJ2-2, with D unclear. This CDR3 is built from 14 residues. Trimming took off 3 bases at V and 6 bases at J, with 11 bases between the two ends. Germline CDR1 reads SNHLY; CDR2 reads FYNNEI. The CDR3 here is CASSEVPSAGELFF. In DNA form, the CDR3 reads TGTGCCAGCAGTGAGGTCCCCAGCGCCGGGGAGCTGTTTTTT.

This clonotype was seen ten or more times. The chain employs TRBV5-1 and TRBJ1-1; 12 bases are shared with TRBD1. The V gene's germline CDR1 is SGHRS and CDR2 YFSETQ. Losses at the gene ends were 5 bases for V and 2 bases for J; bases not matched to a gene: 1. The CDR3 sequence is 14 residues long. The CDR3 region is CASRGQGANTEAFF. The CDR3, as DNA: TGCGCCAGCAGGGGACAGGGGGCTAACACTGAAGCTTTCTTT.

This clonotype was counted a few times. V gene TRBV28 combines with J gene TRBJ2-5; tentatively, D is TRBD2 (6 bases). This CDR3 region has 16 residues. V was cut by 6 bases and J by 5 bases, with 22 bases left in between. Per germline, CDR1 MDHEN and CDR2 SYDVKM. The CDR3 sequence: CASSHKGPSAGETQYF. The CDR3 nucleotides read TGTGCCAGCAGCCATAAAGGGCCTAGCGCCGGCGAGACCCAGTACTTC.

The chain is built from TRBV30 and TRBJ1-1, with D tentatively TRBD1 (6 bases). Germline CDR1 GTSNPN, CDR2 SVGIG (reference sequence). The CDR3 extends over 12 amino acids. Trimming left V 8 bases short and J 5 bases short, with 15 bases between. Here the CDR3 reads CAADRDTTEAFF. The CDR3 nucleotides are TGTGCCGCGGACCGGGACACGACTGAAGCTTTCTTT.

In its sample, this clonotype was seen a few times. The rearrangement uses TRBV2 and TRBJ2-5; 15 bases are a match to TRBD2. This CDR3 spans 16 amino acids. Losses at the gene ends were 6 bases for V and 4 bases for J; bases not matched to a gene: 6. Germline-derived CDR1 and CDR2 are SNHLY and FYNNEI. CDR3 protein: CASSEPGLAGGETQYF. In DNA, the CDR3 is TGTGCCAGCAGCGAACCGGGACTAGCGGGAGGAGAGACCCAGTACTTC. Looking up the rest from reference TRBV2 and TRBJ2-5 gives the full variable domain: EPEVTQTPSHQVTQMGQEVILRCVPISNHLYFYWYRQILGQKVEFLVSFYNNEISEKSEIFDDQFSVERPDGSNFTLKIRSTKLEDSAMYFCASSEPGLAGGETQYFGPGTRLLVL.

The CDR3 region is CASSSRTGDYSNQPQHF. Written as DNA, the CDR3 is TGTGCCAGCAGTTCCCGGACAGGGGACTATAGCAATCAGCCCCAGCATTTT. The chain joins TRBV12-3 or TRBV12-4 to TRBJ1-5; 9 positions match TRBD1. The ends lost 4 bases at V and 0 bases at J; junction bases unmatched: 7. This CDR3 contains 17 residues.

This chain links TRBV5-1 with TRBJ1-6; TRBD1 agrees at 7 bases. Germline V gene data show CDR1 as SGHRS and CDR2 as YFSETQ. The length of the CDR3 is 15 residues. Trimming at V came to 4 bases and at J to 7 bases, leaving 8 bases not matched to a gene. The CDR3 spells CASSTRQGGNSPLHF. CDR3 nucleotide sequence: TGCGCCAGCAGCACCAGACAGGGCGGGAATTCACCCCTCCACTTT.

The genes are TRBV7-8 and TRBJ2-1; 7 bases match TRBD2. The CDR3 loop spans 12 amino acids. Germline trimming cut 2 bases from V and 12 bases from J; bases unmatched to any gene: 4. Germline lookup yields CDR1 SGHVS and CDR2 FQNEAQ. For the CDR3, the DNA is TGTGCCAGCAGCTTACAGGGCGGGGGGCAGTTCTTC. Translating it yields CASSLQGGGQFF. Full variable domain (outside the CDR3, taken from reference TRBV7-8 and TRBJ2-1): GAGVSQSPRYKVAKRGQDVALRCDPISGHVSLFWYQQALGQGPEFLTYFQNEAQLDKSGLPSDRFFAERPEGSVSTLKIQRTQQEDSAVYLCASSLQGGGQFFGPGTRLTVL.

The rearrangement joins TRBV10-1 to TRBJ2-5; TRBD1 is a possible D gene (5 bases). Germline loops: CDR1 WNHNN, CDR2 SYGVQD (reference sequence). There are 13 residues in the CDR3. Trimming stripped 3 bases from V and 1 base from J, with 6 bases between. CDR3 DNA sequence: TGCGCCAGCAGTGAACAGGTCCAAGAGACCCAGTACTTC. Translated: CASSEQVQETQYF.

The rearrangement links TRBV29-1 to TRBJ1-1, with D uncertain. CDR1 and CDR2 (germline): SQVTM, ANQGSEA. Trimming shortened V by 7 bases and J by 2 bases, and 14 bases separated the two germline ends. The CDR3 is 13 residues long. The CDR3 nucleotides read TGCAGCGCCGCAAAGCAAGGTAACACTGAAGCTTTCTTT. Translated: CSAAKQGNTEAFF.

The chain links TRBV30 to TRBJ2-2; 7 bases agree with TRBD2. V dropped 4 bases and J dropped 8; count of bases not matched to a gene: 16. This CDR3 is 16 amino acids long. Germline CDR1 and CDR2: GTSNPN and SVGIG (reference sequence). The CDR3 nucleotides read TGTGCCTGGAACTCGGGGAGGGTTCAACGCGGTGGGGAGCTGTTTTTT. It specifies CAWNSGRVQRGGELFF.

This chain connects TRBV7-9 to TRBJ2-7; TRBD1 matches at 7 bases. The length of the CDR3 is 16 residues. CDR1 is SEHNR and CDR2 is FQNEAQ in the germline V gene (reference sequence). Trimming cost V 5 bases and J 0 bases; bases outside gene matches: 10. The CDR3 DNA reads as TGTGCCAGCAGCCCTGGGGACAGTGGTGGCTCCTACGAGCAGTACGTC. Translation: CASSPGDSGGSYEQYV.

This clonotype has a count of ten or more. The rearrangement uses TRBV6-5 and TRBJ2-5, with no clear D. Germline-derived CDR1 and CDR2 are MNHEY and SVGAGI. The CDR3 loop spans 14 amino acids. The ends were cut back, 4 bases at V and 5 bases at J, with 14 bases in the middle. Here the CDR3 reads CASSSPSPRETQYF. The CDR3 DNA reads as TGTGCCAGCAGTTCCCCTAGTCCTCGGGAGACCCAGTACTTC.

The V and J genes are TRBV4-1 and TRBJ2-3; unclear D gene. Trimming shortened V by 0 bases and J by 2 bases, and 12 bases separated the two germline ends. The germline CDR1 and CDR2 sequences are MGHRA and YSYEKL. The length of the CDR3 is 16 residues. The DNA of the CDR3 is TGCGCCAGCAGCCAAGACGCCGCACGCAACACAGATACGCAGTATTTT. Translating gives CASSQDAARNTDTQYF.

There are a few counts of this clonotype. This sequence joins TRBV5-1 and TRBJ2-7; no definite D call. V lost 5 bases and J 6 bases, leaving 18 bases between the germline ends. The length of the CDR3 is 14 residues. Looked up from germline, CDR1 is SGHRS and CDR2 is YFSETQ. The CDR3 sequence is CASRKSESTFEQYF. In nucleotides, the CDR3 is TGCGCCAGCAGGAAGAGCGAGTCGACATTCGAGCAGTACTTC.